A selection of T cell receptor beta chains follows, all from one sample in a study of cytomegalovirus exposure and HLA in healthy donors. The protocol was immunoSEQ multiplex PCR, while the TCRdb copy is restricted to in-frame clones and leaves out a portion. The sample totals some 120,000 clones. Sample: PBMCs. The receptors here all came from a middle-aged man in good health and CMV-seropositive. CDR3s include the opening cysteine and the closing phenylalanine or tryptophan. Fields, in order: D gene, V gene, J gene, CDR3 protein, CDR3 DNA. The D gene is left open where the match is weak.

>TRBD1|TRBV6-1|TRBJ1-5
CASSAGTGALNQPQHF
TGTGCCAGCAGTGCCGGGACAGGGGCCCTTAATCAGCCCCAGCATTTT
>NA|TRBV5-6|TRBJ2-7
CASSLFSRRTKSLSEQYF
TGTGCCAGCAGCTTGTTTTCTCGGCGGACTAAATCCCTCTCCGAGCAGTACTTC
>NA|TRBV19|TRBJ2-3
CASSMALSTDTQYF
TGTGCCAGTAGTATGGCCTTAAGCACAGATACGCAGTATTTT
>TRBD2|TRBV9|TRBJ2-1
CASSVALAGDGEQFF
TGTGCCAGCAGCGTAGCTTTAGCGGGAGACGGTGAGCAGTTCTTC
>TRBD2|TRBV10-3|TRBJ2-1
CAISESTSGYNEQFF
TGTGCCATCAGTGAGTCGACTAGCGGGTACAATGAGCAGTTCTTC
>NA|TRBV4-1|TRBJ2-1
CASSQAELKQGNNEQFF
TGCGCCAGCAGCCAAGCCGAACTTAAACAGGGTAACAATGAGCAGTTCTTC
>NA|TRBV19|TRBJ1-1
CASSILLNTEAFF
TGTGCCAGTAGTATACTCCTGAACACTGAAGCTTTCTTT
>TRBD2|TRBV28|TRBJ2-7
CASSSPREGSYEQYF
TGTGCCAGCAGCTCCCCGCGGGAGGGCTCCTACGAGCAGTACTTC
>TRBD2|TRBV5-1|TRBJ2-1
CASSFSLAGGSYNEQFF
TGCGCCAGCAGCTTCTCTCTAGCGGGAGGGTCTTACAATGAGCAGTTCTTC
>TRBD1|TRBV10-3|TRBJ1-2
CAISVWVAGGDYGYTF
TGTGCCATCAGTGTGTGGGTGGCAGGGGGTGACTATGGCTACACCTTC
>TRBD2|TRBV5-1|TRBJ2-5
CASSPGLAGAGEQYF
TGCGCCAGCAGCCCGGGACTAGCGGGAGCGGGTGAGCAGTACTTC
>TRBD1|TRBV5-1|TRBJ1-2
CASGGQDGTYGYTF
TGCGCCAGCGGAGGACAGGACGGAACCTATGGCTACACCTTC
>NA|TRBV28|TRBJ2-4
CASSLSGAVTKNIQYF
TGTGCCAGCAGTTTGTCAGGGGCAGTTACCAAAAACATTCAGTACTTC
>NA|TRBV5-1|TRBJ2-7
CASSEGSDEQYF
TGCGCCAGCTCGGAGGGGTCGGACGAGCAGTACTTC
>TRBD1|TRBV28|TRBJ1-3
CASSGTGGREGNTIYF
TGTGCCAGCAGCGGGACAGGGGGCCGTGAGGGAAACACCATATATTTT
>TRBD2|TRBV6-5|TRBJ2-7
CASSPSGYEQYF
TGTGCCAGCAGTCCTAGCGGGTACGAGCAGTACTTC
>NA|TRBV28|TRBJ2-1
CASRRFSSYNEQFF
TGTGCCAGCAGGCGGTTCAGCTCCTACAATGAGCAGTTCTTC
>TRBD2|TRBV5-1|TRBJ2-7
CASSPGGYEQYF
TGCGCCAGCAGCCCGGGGGGGTACGAGCAGTACTTC
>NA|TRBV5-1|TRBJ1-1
CASNLGRVNTEAFF
TGCGCCAGCAATTTGGGCAGGGTGAACACTGAAGCTTTCTTT
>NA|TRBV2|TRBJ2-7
CASRGTTYEQYF
TGTGCCAGCAGGGGGACAACCTACGAGCAGTACTTC
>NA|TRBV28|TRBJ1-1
CASSPQGEGYTEAFF
TGTGCCAGCAGCCCTCAAGGGGAGGGGTACACTGAAGCTTTCTTT
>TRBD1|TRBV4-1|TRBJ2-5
CASSLRQGQETQYF
TGCGCCAGCAGCCTAAGACAGGGGCAAGAGACCCAGTACTTC
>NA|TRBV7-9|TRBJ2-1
CASSLGGAVDEQFF
TGTGCCAGCAGCTTAGGGGGAGCTGTGGATGAGCAGTTCTTC
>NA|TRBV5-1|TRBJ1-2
CASSLDVRTVLLGYTF
TGCGCCAGCAGCTTGGATGTCAGGACAGTCCTTCTTGGCTACACCTTC
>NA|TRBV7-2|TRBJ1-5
CASSLAAYSNQPQHF
TGTGCCAGCAGCTTAGCCGCCTATAGCAATCAGCCCCAGCATTTT
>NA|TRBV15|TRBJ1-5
CATSFDYGEGSNQPQHF
TGTGCCACCAGCTTTGATTACGGGGAAGGGAGCAATCAGCCCCAGCATTTT
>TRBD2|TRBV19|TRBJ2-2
CASSLAGAVGELFF
TGTGCCAGTAGTCTCGCGGGAGCGGTCGGGGAGCTGTTTTTT
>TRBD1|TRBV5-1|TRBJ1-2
CASSTEGQAYGYTF
TGCGCCAGCAGCACGGAGGGACAGGCCTATGGCTACACCTTC
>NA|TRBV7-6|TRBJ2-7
CASSFRARGYDEQYF
TGTGCCAGCAGCTTCAGGGCCAGGGGATACGACGAGCAGTACTTC
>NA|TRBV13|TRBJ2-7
CASSPIDSYEQYF
TGTGCCAGCAGCCCGATTGACAGCTACGAGCAGTACTTC
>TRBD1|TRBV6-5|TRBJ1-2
CASSPGQGRYTF
TGTGCCAGCAGTCCCGGACAGGGGCGCTACACCTTC
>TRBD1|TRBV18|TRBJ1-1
CASSPDRVAEAFF
TGTGCCAGCTCACCCGACAGGGTAGCTGAAGCTTTCTTT
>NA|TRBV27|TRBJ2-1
CASRLYSGNEQFF
TGTGCCAGCAGACTTTATAGCGGAAATGAGCAGTTCTTC
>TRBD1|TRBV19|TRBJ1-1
CASSMLPDRGFPEAFF
TGTGCCAGTAGTATGCTACCGGACAGGGGTTTCCCTGAAGCTTTCTTT
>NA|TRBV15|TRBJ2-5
CATSRVGAGQETQYF
TGTGCCACCAGCAGAGTCGGGGCGGGACAAGAGACCCAGTACTTC
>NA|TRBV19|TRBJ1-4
CASSKTTANTNEKLFF
TGTGCCAGTAGTAAGACAACGGCGAACACTAATGAAAAACTGTTTTTT
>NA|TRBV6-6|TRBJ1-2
CASTLTGNGGYTF
TGTGCCAGCACCCTAACGGGGAACGGTGGCTACACCTTC
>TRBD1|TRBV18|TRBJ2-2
CASSPVILTGGTGELFF
TGTGCCAGCTCACCAGTTATATTGACAGGGGGCACCGGGGAGCTGTTTTTT
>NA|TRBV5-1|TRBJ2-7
CASSLTGLPYEQYF
TGCGCCAGCAGCCTAACGGGACTGCCCTACGAGCAGTACTTC
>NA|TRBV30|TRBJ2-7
CAWSVRGLKGLYEQYF
TGTGCCTGGAGTGTACGAGGGCTGAAAGGACTTTACGAGCAGTACTTC
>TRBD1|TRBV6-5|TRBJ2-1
CASSYHGQGRTNEQFF
TGTGCCAGCAGTTATCATGGACAGGGAAGAACCAATGAGCAGTTCTTC
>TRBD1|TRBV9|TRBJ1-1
CASSGKQGRDTEAFF
TGTGCCAGCAGCGGTAAACAGGGGCGGGATACTGAAGCTTTCTTT